Listed below are T cell receptor beta chains from one sample, sequenced in a study of identical twins. A single record per CDR3 protein comes from TCRdb applying MiXCR to the 5' RACE reads. In the table there are fewer than 450,000 distinct CDR3 sequences, approximately 9.1% of which are singletons. The sequencing sample was made of naive T cells sorted from blood. The receptors were sampled from a woman between 45 and 60 years old in good health. CDR3s include the opening cysteine and the closing phenylalanine or tryptophan. The D gene is left open where the match is weak. Clone size is given for some rows only: seen once, a few or many times, or a class if the clone is expanded.

TRBD2	14	TRBV20-1	many	TRBJ2-1	CSAREAGGYNEQFF	TGCAGTGCTAGAGAAGCGGGAGGCTACAATGAGCAGTTCTTC
NA	11	TRBV5-1	few	TRBJ2-1	CASSLLSEQFF	TGCGCCAGCAGCTTGTTGTCGGAGCAGTTCTTC
TRBD1	15	TRBV27	few	TRBJ2-2	CASSFEGTGPGELFF	TGTGCCAGCAGTTTTGAAGGGACAGGACCCGGGGAGCTGTTTTTT
NA	13	TRBV30	NA	TRBJ2-3	CAWNRASTDTQYF	TGTGCCTGGAACAGGGCTAGCACAGATACGCAGTATTTT
NA	14	TRBV7-8	few	TRBJ1-4	CASSLGGLGEKLFF	TGTGCCAGCAGCTTAGGGGGGCTCGGCGAAAAACTGTTTTTT
TRBD1	14	TRBV5-1	few	TRBJ1-5	CASSPGTGHQPQHF	TGCGCCAGCAGCCCTGGGACAGGGCATCAGCCCCAGCATTTT
TRBD2	15	TRBV7-2	NA	TRBJ2-7	CASSSLAGGPYEQYF	TGTGCCAGCAGCTCCTTAGCGGGAGGGCCTTACGAGCAGTACTTC
NA	14	TRBV29-1	many	TRBJ2-1	CSVGFASSYNEQFF	TGCAGCGTTGGGTTCGCGAGCTCCTACAATGAGCAGTTCTTC
NA	15	TRBV27	many	TRBJ2-7	CASSLRPAGSYEQYF	TGTGCCAGCAGTTTAAGACCGGCGGGCTCCTACGAGCAGTACTTC
NA	13	TRBV21-1	NA	TRBJ1-1	CASSQQRGPEAFF	TGTGCCAGCAGCCAACAGCGGGGCCCTGAAGCTTTCTTT
TRBD2	17	TRBV5-6	NA	TRBJ2-5	CASSLYRLAGLSETQYF	TGTGCCAGCAGCTTATATAGACTAGCGGGATTGTCAGAGACCCAGTACTTC
TRBD2	19	TRBV12-3/TRBV12-4	NA	TRBJ2-5	CASSSPNGLAGPSQETQYF	TGTGCCAGCAGTTCGCCGAACGGACTAGCGGGACCTAGCCAAGAGACCCAGTACTTC
NA	15	TRBV5-1	many	TRBJ2-3	CASSLETSEKRTQYF	TGCGCCAGCAGCTTGGAGACTAGTGAGAAGAGGACGCAGTATTTT
NA	12	TRBV3-1	many	TRBJ2-3	CASSPTPDTQYF	TGTGCCAGCAGCCCGACTCCAGATACGCAGTATTTT
TRBD2	18	TRBV6-5	few	TRBJ2-3	CASSKLSGLAGDGRTQYF	TGTGCCAGCAGTAAACTCTCCGGACTAGCGGGAGATGGACGTACGCAGTATTTT
NA	13	TRBV25-1	few	TRBJ1-5	CASSTGNHQPQHF	TGTGCCAGCAGTACAGGGAATCATCAGCCCCAGCATTTT
NA	14	TRBV5-1	few	TRBJ1-1	CASRAERMNTEAFF	TGCGCCAGCAGAGCCGAGAGGATGAACACTGAAGCTTTCTTT
NA	11	TRBV25-1	NA	TRBJ1-1	CATRWNTEAFF	TGTGCCACCCGATGGAACACTGAAGCTTTCTTT
NA	14	TRBV6-8	few	TRBJ2-5	CASPMPRCKKTQYF	TGTGCCAGCCCAATGCCGAGATGCAAGAAGACCCAGTACTTC
TRBD1	13	TRBV20-1	NA	TRBJ2-7	CSARDRTAYEQYF	TGCAGTGCTAGGGACAGGACGGCATACGAGCAGTACTTC
NA	13	TRBV10-3	once	TRBJ2-7	CAISESTSYEQYF	TGTGCCATCAGTGAGTCAACATCCTACGAGCAGTACTTC
NA	15	TRBV2	NA	TRBJ2-5	CASREDVGGQETQYF	TGTGCCAGCAGAGAGGATGTAGGGGGCCAAGAGACCCAGTACTTC
TRBD2	16	TRBV5-4	NA	TRBJ2-3	CASSPGLAATTDTQYF	TGTGCCAGCAGCCCGGGACTAGCGGCGACTACAGATACGCAGTATTTT
NA	16	TRBV2	NA	TRBJ2-3	CASSEGLGLSADTQYF	TGTGCCAGCAGTGAAGGACTGGGGCTTTCTGCAGATACGCAGTATTTT
NA	14	TRBV3-1	few	TRBJ2-3	CASSRRPGSDTQYF	TGTGCCAGCAGCCGAAGACCGGGGTCAGATACGCAGTATTTT
TRBD1	16	TRBV18	few	TRBJ1-4	CASSPRQGATNEKLFF	TGTGCCAGCTCACCACGCCAGGGGGCAACTAATGAAAAACTGTTTTTT
NA	14	TRBV3-1	NA	TRBJ1-2	CASSQNNMQYGYTF	TGTGCCAGCAGCCAGAATAACATGCAATATGGCTACACCTTC
TRBD2	12	TRBV10-3	NA	TRBJ2-1	CAIMGLANEQFF	TGTGCCATCATGGGACTAGCAAATGAGCAGTTCTTC
NA	15	TRBV11-3	few	TRBJ2-2	CASRSGRGDTGELFF	TGTGCCAGCAGAAGTGGGAGAGGAGACACCGGGGAGCTGTTTTTT
TRBD2	16	TRBV5-5	few	TRBJ2-6	CASSLTSGTGANVLTF	TGTGCCAGCAGCCTGACTAGCGGGACCGGGGCCAACGTCCTGACTTTC
NA	15	TRBV9	NA	TRBJ2-2	CASSVRGINTGELFF	TGTGCCAGCAGCGTACGGGGGATAAACACCGGGGAGCTGTTTTTT
TRBD2	13	TRBV20-1	many	TRBJ2-1	CSAGLAGDNEQFF	TGCAGTGCTGGACTAGCGGGGGACAATGAGCAGTTCTTC
NA	14	TRBV12-3/TRBV12-4	NA	TRBJ2-5	CASSFKRDQETQYF	TGTGCCAGCAGTTTTAAGCGGGACCAAGAGACCCAGTACTTC
TRBD2	16	TRBV20-1	once	TRBJ2-3	CSAQDPTSGIRDTQYF	TGCAGTGCCCAAGACCCAACTAGCGGGATTAGAGATACGCAGTATTTT
TRBD1	14	TRBV20-1	few	TRBJ1-6	CSALPGQGNSPLHF	TGCAGTGCCCTCCCCGGACAGGGGAATTCACCCCTCCACTTT
TRBD2	16	TRBV5-1	NA	TRBJ2-1	CASSLVSGRAYNEQFF	TGCGCCAGCAGCTTGGTAAGCGGGAGGGCCTACAATGAGCAGTTCTTC
NA	14	TRBV20-1	many	TRBJ2-1	CSALGFFSYNEQFF	TGCAGTGCTCTAGGCTTCTTCTCCTACAATGAGCAGTTCTTC
NA	11	TRBV20-1	few	TRBJ1-1	CSAAGDTEAFF	TGCAGCGCCGCCGGGGACACTGAAGCTTTCTTT
TRBD1	13	TRBV20-1	few	TRBJ2-7	CSASRQGLYEQYF	TGCAGTGCTAGTCGACAGGGGCTCTACGAGCAGTACTTC
TRBD2	20	TRBV3-1	NA	TRBJ2-5	CASSQGSGLWLAGEGETQYF	TGTGCCAGCAGCCAAGGGTCGGGCTTGTGGCTAGCGGGAGAAGGAGAGACCCAGTACTTC
NA	16	TRBV6-5	many	TRBJ2-1	CASSPSGAIVGNEQFF	TGTGCCAGCAGCCCCTCCGGAGCAATAGTGGGGAATGAGCAGTTCTTC
NA	14	TRBV5-1	many	TRBJ2-1	CASSLAGVHNEQFF	TGCGCCAGCAGCTTGGCGGGAGTCCACAATGAGCAGTTCTTC
NA	17	TRBV5-1	few	TRBJ2-1	CASSSTDGPLSYNEQFF	TGCGCCAGCAGCTCGACCGACGGACCCCTGTCCTACAATGAGCAGTTCTTC
NA	15	TRBV7-9	few	TRBJ2-3	CASSPYATGFDTQYF	TGTGCCAGCAGCCCATACGCCACAGGGTTTGATACGCAGTATTTT
NA	16	TRBV5-1	few	TRBJ2-1	CASSPGRLAAYNEQFF	TGCGCCAGCAGCCCCGGCAGATTAGCGGCCTACAATGAGCAGTTCTTC
TRBD1	13	TRBV5-1	many	TRBJ1-2	CASSSPRGRGYTF	TGCGCCAGCAGCTCCCCCAGGGGGCGAGGCTACACCTTC
NA	10	TRBV20-1	few	TRBJ2-1	CSASWEEQFF	TGCAGTGCTTCTTGGGAGGAGCAGTTCTTC
TRBD2	14	TRBV20-1	few	TRBJ2-4	CSGRPAGGKNIQYF	TGCAGTGGTAGACCAGCGGGAGGGAAAAACATTCAGTACTTC
NA	12	TRBV29-1	few	TRBJ2-5	CSVTPKGKTQYF	TGCAGCGTCACCCCAAAAGGGAAGACCCAGTACTTC
NA	15	TRBV6-2/TRBV6-3	many	TRBJ2-3	CASSYSGSGTDTQYF	TGTGCCAGCAGTTACTCGGGGTCAGGAACAGATACGCAGTATTTT